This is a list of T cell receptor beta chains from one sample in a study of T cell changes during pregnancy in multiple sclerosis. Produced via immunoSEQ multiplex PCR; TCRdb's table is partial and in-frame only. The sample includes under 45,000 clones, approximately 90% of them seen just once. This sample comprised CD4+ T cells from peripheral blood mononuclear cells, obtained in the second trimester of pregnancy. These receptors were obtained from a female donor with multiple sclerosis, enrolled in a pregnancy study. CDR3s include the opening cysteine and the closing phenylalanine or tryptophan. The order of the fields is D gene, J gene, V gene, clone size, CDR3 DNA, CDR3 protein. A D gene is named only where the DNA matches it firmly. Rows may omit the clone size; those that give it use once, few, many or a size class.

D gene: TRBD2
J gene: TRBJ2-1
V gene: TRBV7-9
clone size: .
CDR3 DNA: TGTGCCAGCAGCGCCCTGCTAGCGGGTAGCTCCTACAATGAGCAGTTCTTC
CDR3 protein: CASSALLAGSSYNEQFF

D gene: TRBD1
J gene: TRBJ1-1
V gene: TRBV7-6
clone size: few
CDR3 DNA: TGTGCCAGCAGCTCCGGACAGGGGATGAACACTGAAGCTTTCTTT
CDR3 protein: CASSSGQGMNTEAFF

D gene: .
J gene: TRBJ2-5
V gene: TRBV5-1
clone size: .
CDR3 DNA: TGCGCCAGCAGCTTGGGATTGTCGGCGGGACAGCGAGCAGAGACCCAGTACTTC
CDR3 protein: CASSLGLSAGQRAETQYF

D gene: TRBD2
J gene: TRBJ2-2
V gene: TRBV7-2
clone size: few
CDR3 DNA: TGTGCCAGCAGCTTAGAGGCGGGAGCGAACACCGGGGAGCTGTTTTTT
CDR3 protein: CASSLEAGANTGELFF

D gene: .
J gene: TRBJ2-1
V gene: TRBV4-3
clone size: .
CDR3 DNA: TGCGCCAGCAGCCAAGATCGTAGTTACAATGAGCAGTTCTTC
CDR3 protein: CASSQDRSYNEQFF

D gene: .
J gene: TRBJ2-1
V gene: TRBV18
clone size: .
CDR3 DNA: TGTGCCAGCTCACCGACGGGGAATGAGCAGTTCTTC
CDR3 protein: CASSPTGNEQFF

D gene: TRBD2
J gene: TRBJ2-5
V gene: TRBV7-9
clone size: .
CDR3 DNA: TGTGCCAGCAGCTCAGCGGGAGGTACAGGAGAGACCCAGTACTTC
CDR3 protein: CASSSAGGTGETQYF

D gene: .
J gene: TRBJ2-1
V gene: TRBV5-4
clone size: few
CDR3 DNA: TGTGCCAGCAGCTCCCGGGTAAGCCTTGAGTCCAATGAGCAGTTCTTC
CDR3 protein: CASSSRVSLESNEQFF

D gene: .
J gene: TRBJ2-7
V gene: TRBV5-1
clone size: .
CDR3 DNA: TGCGCCAGCAGCTTGGTGGGCGGACTCAAATCCTACGAGCAGTACTTC
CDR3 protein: CASSLVGGLKSYEQYF

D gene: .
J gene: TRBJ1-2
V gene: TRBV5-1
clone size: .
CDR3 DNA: TGCGCCAGCAGCTCTGGAGGCAGTTCGACCGGCTACACCTTC
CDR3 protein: CASSSGGSSTGYTF

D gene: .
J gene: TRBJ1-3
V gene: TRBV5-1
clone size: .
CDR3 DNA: TGCGCCAGCAGCTTAACAGGGTTGGGTGGAAACACCATATATTTT
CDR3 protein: CASSLTGLGGNTIYF

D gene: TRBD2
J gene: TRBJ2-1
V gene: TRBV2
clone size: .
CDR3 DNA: TGTGCCAGCAGTCGGACTAGCGGGAGTTACAATGAGCAGTTCTTC
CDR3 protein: CASSRTSGSYNEQFF

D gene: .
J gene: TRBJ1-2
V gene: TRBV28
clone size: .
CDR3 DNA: TGTGCCAGTGGGGGCGGGAACTATGGCTACACCTTC
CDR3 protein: CASGGGNYGYTF

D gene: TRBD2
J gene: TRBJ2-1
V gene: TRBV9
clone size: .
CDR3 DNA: TGTGCCAGCAGCGTAGGACTAGCGGGAGTAGGTGAGCAGTTCTTC
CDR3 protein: CASSVGLAGVGEQFF

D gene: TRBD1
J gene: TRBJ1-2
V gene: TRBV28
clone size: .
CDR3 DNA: TGTGCCAGCACCGAGGACAGGGATGGCTACACCTTC
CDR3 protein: CASTEDRDGYTF

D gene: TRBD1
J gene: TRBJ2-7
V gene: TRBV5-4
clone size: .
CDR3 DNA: TGTGCCAGCAGCTTGGGACAGGGTCGCGACGAGCAGTACTTC
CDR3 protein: CASSLGQGRDEQYF